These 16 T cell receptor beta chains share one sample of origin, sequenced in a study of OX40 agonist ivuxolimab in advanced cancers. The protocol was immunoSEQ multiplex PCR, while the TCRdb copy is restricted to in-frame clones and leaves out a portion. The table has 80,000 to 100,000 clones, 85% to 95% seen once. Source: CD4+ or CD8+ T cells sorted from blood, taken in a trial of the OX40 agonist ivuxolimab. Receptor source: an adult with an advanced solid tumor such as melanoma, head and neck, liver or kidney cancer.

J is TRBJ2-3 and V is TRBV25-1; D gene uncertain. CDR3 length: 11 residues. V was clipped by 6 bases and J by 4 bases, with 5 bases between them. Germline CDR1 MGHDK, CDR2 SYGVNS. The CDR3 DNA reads TGTGCCAGCAGGGTGGCAGATACGCAGTATTTT. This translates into CASRVADTQYF.

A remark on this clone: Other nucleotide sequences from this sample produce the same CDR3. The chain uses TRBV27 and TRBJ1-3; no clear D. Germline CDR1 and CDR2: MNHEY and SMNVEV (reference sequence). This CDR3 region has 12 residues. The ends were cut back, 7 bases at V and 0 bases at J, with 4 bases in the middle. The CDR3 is CASISSGNTIYF. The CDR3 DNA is TGTGCCAGCATCTCCTCTGGAAACACCATATATTTT.

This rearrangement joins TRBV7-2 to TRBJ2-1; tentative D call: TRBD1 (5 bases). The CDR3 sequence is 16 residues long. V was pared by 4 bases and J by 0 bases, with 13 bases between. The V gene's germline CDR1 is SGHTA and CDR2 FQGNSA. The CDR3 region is CASSSLPQGSYNEQFF. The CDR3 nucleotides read TGTGCCAGCAGCTCACTTCCCCAGGGCTCCTACAATGAGCAGTTCTTC.

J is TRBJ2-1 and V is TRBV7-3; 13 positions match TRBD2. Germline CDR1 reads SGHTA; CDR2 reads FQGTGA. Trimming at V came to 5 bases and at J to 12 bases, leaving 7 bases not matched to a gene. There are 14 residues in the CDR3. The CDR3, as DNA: TGTGCCAGCAGCAAGGGGACTAGCGGGGCTACGCAGTTCTTC. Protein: CASSKGTSGATQFF.

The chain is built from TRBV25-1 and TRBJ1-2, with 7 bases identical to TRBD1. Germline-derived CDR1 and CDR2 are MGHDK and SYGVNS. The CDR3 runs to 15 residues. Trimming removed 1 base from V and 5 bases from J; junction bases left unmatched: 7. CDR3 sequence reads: CASSESRGARYGYTF. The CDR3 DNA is TGTGCCAGCAGTGAATCCAGGGGGGCTAGGTATGGCTACACCTTC.

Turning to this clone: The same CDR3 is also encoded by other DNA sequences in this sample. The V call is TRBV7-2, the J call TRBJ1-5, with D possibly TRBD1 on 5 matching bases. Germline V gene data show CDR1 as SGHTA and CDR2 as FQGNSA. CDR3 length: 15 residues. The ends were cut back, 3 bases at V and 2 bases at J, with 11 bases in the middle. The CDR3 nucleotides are TGTGCCAGCAGCTTGGGGGGATTTGGCAATCAGCCCCAGCATTTT. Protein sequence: CASSLGGFGNQPQHF.

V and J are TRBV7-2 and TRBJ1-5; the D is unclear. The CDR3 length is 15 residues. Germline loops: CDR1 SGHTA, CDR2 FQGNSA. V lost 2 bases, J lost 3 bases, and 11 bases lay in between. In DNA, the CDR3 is TGTGCCAGCAGCTTAACGTCCGCTAACAATCAGCCCCAGCATTTT. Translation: CASSLTSANNQPQHF.

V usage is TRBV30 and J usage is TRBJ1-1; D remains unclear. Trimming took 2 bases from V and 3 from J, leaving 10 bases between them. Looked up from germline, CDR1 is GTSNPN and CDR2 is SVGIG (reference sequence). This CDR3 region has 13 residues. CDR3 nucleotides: TGTGCCTGGAGTTGGGAGGGAGACACTGAAGCTTTCTTT. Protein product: CAWSWEGDTEAFF.

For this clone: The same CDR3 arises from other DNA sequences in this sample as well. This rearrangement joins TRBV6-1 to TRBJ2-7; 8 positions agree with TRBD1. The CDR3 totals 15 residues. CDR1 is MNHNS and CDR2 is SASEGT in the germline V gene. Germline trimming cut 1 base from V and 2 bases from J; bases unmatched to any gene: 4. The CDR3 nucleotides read TGTGCCAGCAGTGAAGGACAGGGGACGACCTACGAGCAGTACGTC. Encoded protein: CASSEGQGTTYEQYV.

Here the CDR3 reads CASSPTGPYGYTF. DNA of the CDR3: TGTGCCAGTAGCCCGACAGGCCCCTATGGCTACACCTTC. This rearrangement joins TRBV19 to TRBJ1-2, with a tentative D call TRBD1 (6 bases). The CDR3 covers 13 residues. Deletions cut 6 bases from V and 4 bases from J, with 12 bases between. Germline-derived CDR1 and CDR2 are LNHDA and SQIVND (reference sequence).

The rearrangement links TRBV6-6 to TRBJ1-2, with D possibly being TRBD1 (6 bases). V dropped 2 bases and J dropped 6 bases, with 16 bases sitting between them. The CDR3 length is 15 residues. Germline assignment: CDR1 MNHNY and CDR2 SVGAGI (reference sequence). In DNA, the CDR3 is TGTGCCAGCAGTTACACTATAGGGGGAAGGGATGGCTACACCTTC. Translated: CASSYTIGGRDGYTF.

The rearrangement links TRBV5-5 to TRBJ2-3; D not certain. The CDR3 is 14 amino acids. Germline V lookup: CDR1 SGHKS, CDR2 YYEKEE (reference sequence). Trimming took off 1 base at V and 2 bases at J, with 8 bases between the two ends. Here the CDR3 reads CASSLFGNTDTQYF. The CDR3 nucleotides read TGTGCCAGCAGCTTGTTCGGTAACACAGATACGCAGTATTTT.

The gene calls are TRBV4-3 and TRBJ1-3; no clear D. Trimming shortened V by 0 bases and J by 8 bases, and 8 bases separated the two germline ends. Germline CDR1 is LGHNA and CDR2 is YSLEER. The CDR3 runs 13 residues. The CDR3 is CASSQESFHTIYF. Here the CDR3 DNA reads TGCGCCAGCAGCCAAGAATCGTTCCACACCATATATTTT.

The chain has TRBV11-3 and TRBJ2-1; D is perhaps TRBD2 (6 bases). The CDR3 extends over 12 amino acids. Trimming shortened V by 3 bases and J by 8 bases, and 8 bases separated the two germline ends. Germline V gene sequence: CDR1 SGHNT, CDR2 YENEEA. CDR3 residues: CASSFAGYEQFF. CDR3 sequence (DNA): TGTGCCAGCAGCTTTGCGGGATATGAGCAGTTCTTC.

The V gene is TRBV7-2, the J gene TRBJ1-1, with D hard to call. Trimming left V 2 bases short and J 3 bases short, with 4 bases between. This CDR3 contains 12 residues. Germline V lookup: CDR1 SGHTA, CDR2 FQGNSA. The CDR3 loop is CASSLLDTEAFF. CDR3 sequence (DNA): TGTGCCAGCAGCTTACTGGACACTGAAGCTTTCTTT.

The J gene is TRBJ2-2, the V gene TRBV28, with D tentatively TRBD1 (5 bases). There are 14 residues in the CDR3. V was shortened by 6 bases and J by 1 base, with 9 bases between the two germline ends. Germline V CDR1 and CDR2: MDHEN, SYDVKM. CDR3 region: CASSRQGNTGELFF. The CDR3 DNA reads TGTGCCAGCAGCCGCCAGGGGAACACCGGGGAGCTGTTTTTT.